Presented here are 21 T cell receptor beta chains from one specimen sequenced in a study of cytomegalovirus exposure and HLA in healthy donors. Only in-frame clones appear in the TCRdb table, and some are missing; sequencing was by immunoSEQ multiplex PCR. This sample carries over 200,000 clones, over 70% of them seen once, and the ten largest clones take over 11%. The sample taken for sequencing was PBMCs. All receptors derive from a woman aged 25 to 39 in good health and CMV-seropositive.

This chain joins TRBV30 and TRBJ1-1, with D unclear. With 5 bases removed from V and 10 bases from J, the gap between germline ends came to 17 bases. The CDR3 sequence is 12 residues long. Per the germline V gene, CDR1 is GTSNPN and CDR2 is SVGIG (reference sequence). The CDR3 region is CAWDPNGLGAFF. CDR3 nucleotide sequence: TGTGCCTGGGACCCTAATGGTTTGGGAGCTTTCTTT.

The chain carries TRBV4-3 and TRBJ2-5; D not resolved. Germline V lookup: CDR1 LGHNA, CDR2 YSLEER. The length of the CDR3 is 12 residues. V was clipped by 0 bases and J by 8 bases, with 7 bases between them. The CDR3 region has the DNA TGCGCCAGCAGCCAAGATCGGCTAACCCAGTACTTC. Translating gives CASSQDRLTQYF.

Only one count was recorded for this clone. The chain joins TRBV5-6 to TRBJ1-5; possibly TRBD1 for D (6 bases). Germline lookup yields CDR1 SGHDT and CDR2 YYEEEE. The CDR3 consists of 14 residues. Deletions cut 4 bases from V and 6 bases from J, with 14 bases between. The chain's CDR3 is CASSGGGPSQPQHF. The DNA for the CDR3 is TGTGCCAGCAGCGGGGGGGGGCCGAGTCAGCCCCAGCATTTT. Looking up the rest from reference TRBV5-6 and TRBJ1-5 gives the full variable domain: DAGVTQSPTHLIKTRGQQVTLRCSPKSGHDTVSWYQQALGQGPQFIFQYYEEEERQRGNFPDRFSGHQFPNYSSELNVNALLLGDSALYLCASSGGGPSQPQHFGDGTRLSIL.

V usage is TRBV5-6 and J usage is TRBJ2-1; the D gene is possibly TRBD2 (5 bases). Trimming removed 4 bases from V and 3 bases from J, with 11 bases in between. The CDR3 extends over 14 amino acids. Germline CDR1 reads SGHDT; CDR2 reads YYEEEE. CDR3 in amino acids: CASSNPSGYNEQFF. The CDR3, as DNA: TGTGCCAGCAGCAACCCGAGCGGCTACAATGAGCAGTTCTTC.

The V gene is TRBV9, the J gene TRBJ2-1; 11 nucleotides align to TRBD2. The V gene end was trimmed by 3 bases and the J gene end by 6 bases; junction bases not matched to a gene: 11. This CDR3 region has 17 residues. From germline, CDR1 is SGDLS and CDR2 YYNGEE. The CDR3 spells CASSGRIAGGPLNEQFF. The CDR3 DNA is TGTGCCAGCAGCGGACGAATAGCGGGAGGGCCCCTCAATGAGCAGTTCTTC.

The chain combines TRBV5-8 with TRBJ2-1, with 8 bases lining up with TRBD2. The germline V gene encodes CDR1 SGHTS and CDR2 YDEGEE. CDR3 length: 13 amino acids. V was clipped by 9 bases and J by 9 bases; unmatched bases: 11. In nucleotides, the CDR3 is TGTGCCACGGCCGTGAGCGGGAGCGGTGAGCAGTTCTTC. Its protein product is CATAVSGSGEQFF.

The V gene is TRBV7-8, the J gene TRBJ2-7; D possibly corresponds to TRBD1 (6 bases). The V gene's germline CDR1 is SGHVS and CDR2 FQNEAQ. The CDR3 has 15 residues. Between the trimmed V and J ends, which lost 2 bases and 1 base, there was a span of 12 bases. This CDR3 is CASSLRQELSYEQYF. In DNA form, the CDR3 reads TGTGCCAGCAGCTTACGACAGGAGCTATCCTACGAGCAGTACTTC.

The chain combines TRBV2 with TRBJ2-7; 7 positions agree with TRBD2. The CDR3 is made up of 13 amino acids. Germline V gene sequence: CDR1 SNHLY, CDR2 FYNNEI. The junction had 6 bases not matched to a gene; V was cut back by 8 bases and J by 2 bases. DNA of the CDR3: TGTGCCAGCCGCGGGAGTCCGGCCTACGAGCAGTACTTC. Its translation: CASRGSPAYEQYF.

V is TRBV5-1 and J is TRBJ2-1, with 12 bases that match TRBD2. The CDR3 runs 13 residues. The V and J ends lost 5 bases and 10 bases, in that order; junction bases with no gene match: 4. Germline V gene data show CDR1 as SGHRS and CDR2 as YFSETQ. The CDR3 sequence: CASRPSGREEQFF. CDR3 DNA sequence: TGCGCCAGCAGGCCTAGCGGGAGGGAAGAGCAGTTCTTC.

The chain links TRBV7-8 to TRBJ1-4; D remains unclear. The CDR3 has 14 amino acids. Trimming cost V 2 bases and J 5 bases, with 9 bases left between them. Germline values: CDR1 SGHVS, CDR2 FQNEAQ. CDR3 sequence: CASSLRDFNEKLFF. The CDR3 DNA sequence: TGTGCCAGCAGCTTAAGAGATTTCAATGAAAAACTGTTTTTT.

J is TRBJ1-2 and V is TRBV10-3, with D hard to call. Between the trimmed V and J ends, which lost 5 bases and 5 bases, there was a span of 18 bases. CDR3 size: 15 residues. Germline V gives CDR1 ENHRY, CDR2 SYGVKD. CDR3 bases: TGTGCCATCAGTCTACCGACTCGGGAAGGGTATGGCTACACCTTC. Protein: CAISLPTREGYGYTF.

The V call is TRBV7-2, the J call TRBJ2-7, with 7 bases aligning to TRBD1. CDR3 length equals 18 residues. Germline lookup yields CDR1 SGHTA and CDR2 FQGNSA. Trimming removed 7 bases from V and 0 bases from J; junction bases left unmatched: 18. In nucleotides, the CDR3 is TGTGCCAGCACCCTCAGGGGGACAGCCAACACAATCTCCTACGAGCAGTACTTC. Protein: CASTLRGTANTISYEQYF. Using reference TRBV7-2 and TRBJ2-7 for the parts outside the CDR3, the full variable domain is GAGVSQSPSNKVTEKGKDVELRCDPISGHTALYWYRQSLGQGLEFLIYFQGNSAPDKSGLPSDRFSAERTGGSVSTLTIQRTQQEDSAVYLCASTLRGTANTISYEQYFGPGTRLTVT.

The chain is built from TRBV5-1 and TRBJ1-1; 7 bases align to TRBD1. The CDR3 consists of 14 residues. Looked up from germline, CDR1 is SGHRS and CDR2 is YFSETQ. J was trimmed by 4 bases and V by 2 bases; bases with no gene match: 5. The CDR3 protein is CASSFTGEGTEAFF. For the CDR3, the DNA is TGCGCCAGCAGCTTCACAGGGGAGGGCACTGAAGCTTTCTTT. The full variable domain, its missing parts supplied by reference TRBV5-1 and TRBJ1-1, is KAGVTQTPRYLIKTRGQQVTLSCSPISGHRSVSWYQQTPGQGLQFLFEYFSETQRNKGNFPGRFSGRQFSNSRSEMNVSTLELGDSALYLCASSFTGEGTEAFFGQGTRLTVV.

The chain uses TRBV11-3 and TRBJ1-1; 8 nucleotides line up with TRBD1. Germline V gives CDR1 SGHNT, CDR2 YENEEA. The V segment lost 5 bases and the J segment 10 bases; nucleotides outside the gene matches: 6. The length of the CDR3 is 12 residues. CDR3 sequence reads: CASSLQDRVAFF. CDR3 bases: TGTGCCAGCAGCCTACAGGACAGGGTAGCTTTCTTT.

Here the CDR3 DNA reads TGTGCCTGGGCCAGGGGGCGGTATTATGGCTACACCTTC. Amino acids: CAWARGRYYGYTF. The chain recombines TRBV30 with TRBJ1-2; 8 bases are a match to TRBD1. This CDR3 is built from 13 residues. V lost 5 bases to trimming and J lost 5 bases; unmatched junction nucleotides: 7. Germline V gene lookup returns CDR1 GTSNPN and CDR2 SVGIG (reference sequence).

This clone has only a few counts. The chain joins TRBV2 to TRBJ2-2, with D tentatively TRBD2 (5 bases). This CDR3 is 12 amino acids long. Trimming removed 8 bases from V and 5 bases from J, with 9 bases in between. The germline CDR1 and CDR2 sequences are SNHLY and FYNNEI. The DNA of the CDR3 is TGTGCCAGCCGGAGGTTGACCGGGGAGCTGTTTTTT. This sequence encodes CASRRLTGELFF.

Note on this clone: At one end, the junction sequence differs from germline, possibly due to a read error. The J gene is TRBJ1-1, the V gene TRBV6-1; weak D call: TRBD1 (6 bases). Per germline, CDR1 MNHNS and CDR2 SASEGT. The CDR3 runs to 15 residues. In DNA form, the CDR3 reads TGTGCCATCAGTGTAACAGGGTGGGAGAACACTGAAGCTTTCTTT. Translated, it gives CAISVTGWENTEAFF.

The chain combines TRBV7-6 with TRBJ2-7; 11 bases align to TRBD2. The V gene end was trimmed by 5 bases and the J gene end by 2 bases; junction bases not matched to a gene: 8. CDR3 length: 16 amino acids. CDR1 SGHVS and CDR2 FNYEAQ come from the germline V gene. CDR3 in amino acids: CASSGPTSGGAYEQYF. CDR3 nucleotide sequence: TGTGCCAGCAGCGGACCTACTAGCGGGGGAGCCTACGAGCAGTACTTC.

This clone was picked up one time. The chain has TRBV4-1 and TRBJ2-5; TRBD2 matches 8 bases. Germline V gene lookup returns CDR1 MGHRA and CDR2 YSYEKL. V was clipped by 4 bases and J by 3 bases; unmatched bases: 7. The CDR3 is 15 residues long. The CDR3 sequence: CASSPRSGGKETQYF. The DNA for the CDR3 is TGCGCCAGCAGCCCACGATCGGGGGGGAAAGAGACCCAGTACTTC.

In regard to this clone: An end of the junction does not agree with germline; a read error may underlie this. This chain links TRBV30 with TRBJ2-7, with 10 bases identical to TRBD1. Germline values: CDR1 GTSNPN, CDR2 SVGIG (reference sequence). CDR3 length: 17 residues. This CDR3 reads CARRQYGGGQGAYEQYF. In nucleotides, the CDR3 is TGTGCCCGGAGGCAATATGGAGGTGGACAGGGGGCCTACGAGCAGTACTTC.

The chain links TRBV10-1 to TRBJ1-2; a weak D match, TRBD1 (5 bases). The germline V gene encodes CDR1 WNHNN and CDR2 SYGVQD (reference sequence). Trimming took 6 bases from V and 8 from J, leaving 16 bases between them. This CDR3 is 13 amino acids long. The chain's CDR3 is CASSDGRWDGYTF. CDR3 bases: TGCGCCAGCAGCGACGGACGGTGGGACGGCTACACCTTC.